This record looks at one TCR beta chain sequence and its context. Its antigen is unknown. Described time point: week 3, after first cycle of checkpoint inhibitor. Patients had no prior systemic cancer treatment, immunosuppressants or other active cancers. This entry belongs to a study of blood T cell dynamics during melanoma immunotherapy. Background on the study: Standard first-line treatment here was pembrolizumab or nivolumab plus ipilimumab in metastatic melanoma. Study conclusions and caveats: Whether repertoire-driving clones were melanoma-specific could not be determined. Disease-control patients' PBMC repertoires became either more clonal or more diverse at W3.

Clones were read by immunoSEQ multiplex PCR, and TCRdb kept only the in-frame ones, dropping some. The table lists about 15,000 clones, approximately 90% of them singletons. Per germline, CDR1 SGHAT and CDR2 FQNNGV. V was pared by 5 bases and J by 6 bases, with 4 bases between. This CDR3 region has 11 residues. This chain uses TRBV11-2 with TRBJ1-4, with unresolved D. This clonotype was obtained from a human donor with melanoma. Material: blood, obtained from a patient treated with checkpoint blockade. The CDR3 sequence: CASSQDEKLFF. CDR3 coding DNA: TGTGCCAGCAGCCAAGATGAAAAACTGTTTTTT.